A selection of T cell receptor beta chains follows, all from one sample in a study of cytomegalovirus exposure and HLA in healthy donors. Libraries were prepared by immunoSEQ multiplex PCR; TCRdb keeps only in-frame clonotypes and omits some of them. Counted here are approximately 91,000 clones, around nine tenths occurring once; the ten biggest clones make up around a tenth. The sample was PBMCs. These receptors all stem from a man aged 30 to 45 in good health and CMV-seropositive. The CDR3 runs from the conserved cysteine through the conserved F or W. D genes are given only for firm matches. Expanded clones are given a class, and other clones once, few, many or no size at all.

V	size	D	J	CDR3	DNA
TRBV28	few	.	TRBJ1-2	CASSLGRADGYTF	TGTGCCAGCAGTCTGGGGAGGGCGGATGGCTACACCTTC
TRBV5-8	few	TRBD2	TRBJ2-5	CASSLWASGTLGKTQYF	TGTGCCAGCAGCTTGTGGGCTAGCGGGACCTTAGGAAAGACCCAGTACTTC
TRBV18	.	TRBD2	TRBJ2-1	CASSPGFSGIGEQFF	TGTGCCAGCTCACCAGGGTTTAGCGGGATTGGTGAGCAGTTCTTC
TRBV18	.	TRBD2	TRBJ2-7	CASYSGSSYEQYF	TGTGCCAGCTATAGCGGGAGCTCATACGAGCAGTACTTC
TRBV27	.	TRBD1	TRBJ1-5	CASRGTASNQPQHF	TGTGCCAGCAGGGGGACAGCTAGCAATCAGCCCCAGCATTTT
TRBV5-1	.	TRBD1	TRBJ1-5	CASSLGDRYSNQPQHF	TGCGCCAGCAGCTTGGGGGACAGGTATAGCAATCAGCCCCAGCATTTT
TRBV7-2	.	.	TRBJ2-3	CASSLGVPPDTQYF	TGTGCCAGCAGCTTAGGTGTCCCTCCAGATACGCAGTATTTT
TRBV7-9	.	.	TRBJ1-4	CASSLTSPTNEKLFF	TGTGCCAGCAGCTTAACTTCACCAACTAATGAAAAACTGTTTTTT
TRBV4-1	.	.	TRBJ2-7	CASSLRTGTTYEQYF	TGCGCCAGCAGCCTAAGGACCGGGACAACCTACGAGCAGTACTTC
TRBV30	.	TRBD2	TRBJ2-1	CAWALGGVRNEQFF	TGTGCCTGGGCCTTGGGAGGGGTACGCAATGAGCAGTTCTTC
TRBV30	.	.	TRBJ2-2	CAWSVLFYGELFF	TGTGCCTGGAGTGTACTGTTTTACGGGGAGCTGTTTTTT